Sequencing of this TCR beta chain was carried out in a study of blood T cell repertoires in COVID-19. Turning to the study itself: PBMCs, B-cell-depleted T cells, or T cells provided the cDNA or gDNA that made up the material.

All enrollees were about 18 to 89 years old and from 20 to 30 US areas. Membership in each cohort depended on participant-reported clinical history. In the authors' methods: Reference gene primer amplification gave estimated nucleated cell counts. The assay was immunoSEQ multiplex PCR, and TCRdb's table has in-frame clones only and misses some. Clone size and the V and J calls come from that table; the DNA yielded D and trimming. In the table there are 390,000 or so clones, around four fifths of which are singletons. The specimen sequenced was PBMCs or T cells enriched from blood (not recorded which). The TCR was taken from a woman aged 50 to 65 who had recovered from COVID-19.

The CDR3 protein is CATKRGGSYNEQFF. The DNA of the CDR3 is TGTGCCACCAAGCGGGGGGGCTCCTACAATGAGCAGTTCTTC. This sequence joins TRBV19 and TRBJ2-1, with 10 bases fitting TRBD2. With 10 bases clipped from V and 0 bases from J, the junction kept 3 bases outside the gene matches. The CDR3 consists of 14 residues. Germline CDR1 LNHDA, CDR2 SQIVND (reference sequence).